This TCR beta chain is drawn from a study of patients and donors after allogeneic stem cell transplantation. The CDR3 loop spans 13 amino acids. Via MiXCR, TCRdb re-called the RT-PCR reads, giving one row per CDR3 protein. The sample includes around 290 distinct CDR3 sequences, approximately 1% of them seen just once. Sequences were obtained from blood, either unsorted or a sorted T cell fraction (not recorded which). V and J are TRBV21-1 and TRBJ2-3; TRBD1, the D gene given by the table, was not confirmed from the DNA. TRBV21-1 is designated a pseudogene. The receptor was derived from a human donor who was either an allogeneic HSCT recipient or a stem cell or donor lymphocyte infusion donor (not recorded which). It is not recorded whose cells these are; they may come from a transplant donor. The CDR3: CASSGQGTDTQYF. CDR3 coding DNA: TGTGCCAGCAGCGGTCAGGGGACAGATACGCAGTATTTT.